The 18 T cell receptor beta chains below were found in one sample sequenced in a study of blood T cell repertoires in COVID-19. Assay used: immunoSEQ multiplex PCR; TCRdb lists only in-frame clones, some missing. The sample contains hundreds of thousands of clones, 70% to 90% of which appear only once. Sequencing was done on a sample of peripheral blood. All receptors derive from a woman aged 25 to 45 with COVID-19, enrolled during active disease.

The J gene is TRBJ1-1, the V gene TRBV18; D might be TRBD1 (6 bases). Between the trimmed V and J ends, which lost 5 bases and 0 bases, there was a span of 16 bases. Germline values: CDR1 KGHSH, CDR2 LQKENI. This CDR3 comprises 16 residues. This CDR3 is CASSWGRGALNTEAFF. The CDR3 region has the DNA TGTGCCAGCTCATGGGGACGGGGGGCGTTGAACACTGAAGCTTTCTTT.

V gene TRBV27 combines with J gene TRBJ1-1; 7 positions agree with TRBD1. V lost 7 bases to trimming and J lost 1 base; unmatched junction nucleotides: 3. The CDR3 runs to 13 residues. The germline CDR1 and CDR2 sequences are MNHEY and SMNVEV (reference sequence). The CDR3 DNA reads TGTGCCAGCAACTACAGGGGGAACACTGAAGCTTTCTTT. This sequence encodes CASNYRGNTEAFF.

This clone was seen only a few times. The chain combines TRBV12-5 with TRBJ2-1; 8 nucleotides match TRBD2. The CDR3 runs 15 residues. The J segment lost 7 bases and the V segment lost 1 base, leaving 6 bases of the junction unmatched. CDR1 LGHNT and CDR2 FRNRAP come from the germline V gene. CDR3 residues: CASGLGPREGNEQFF. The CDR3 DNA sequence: TGTGCTAGTGGTTTGGGTCCCCGGGAGGGGAATGAGCAGTTCTTC.

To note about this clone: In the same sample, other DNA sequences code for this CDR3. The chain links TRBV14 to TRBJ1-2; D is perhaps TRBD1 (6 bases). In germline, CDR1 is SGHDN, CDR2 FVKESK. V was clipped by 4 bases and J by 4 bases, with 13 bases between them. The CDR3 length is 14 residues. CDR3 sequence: CASSPPGGGYGYTF. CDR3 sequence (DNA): TGTGCCAGCAGCCCCCCTGGGGGCGGCTATGGCTACACCTTC.

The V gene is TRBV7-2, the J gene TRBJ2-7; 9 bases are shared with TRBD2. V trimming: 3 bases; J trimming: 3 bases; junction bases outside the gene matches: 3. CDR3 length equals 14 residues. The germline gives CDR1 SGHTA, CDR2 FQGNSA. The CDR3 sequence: CASSFSSGDYEQYF. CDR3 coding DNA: TGTGCCAGCAGCTTCTCTAGCGGGGACTACGAGCAGTACTTC.

The CDR3 region has the DNA TGTGCCAGCAGCTCTCCGGGACAGATATATGGCTACACCTTC. This gives the protein CASSSPGQIYGYTF. V and J are TRBV7-2 and TRBJ1-2; 7 nucleotides match TRBD1. Germline V gene data show CDR1 as SGHTA and CDR2 as FQGNSA. There are 14 residues in the CDR3. The J segment lost 5 bases and the V segment lost 4 bases, leaving 7 bases of the junction unmatched.

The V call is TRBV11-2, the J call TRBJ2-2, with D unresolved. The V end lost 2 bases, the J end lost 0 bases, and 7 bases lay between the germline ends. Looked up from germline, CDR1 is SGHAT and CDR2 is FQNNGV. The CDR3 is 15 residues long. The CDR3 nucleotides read TGTGCCAGCAGCTTAATGTCCGCGAACACCGGGGAGCTGTTTTTT. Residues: CASSLMSANTGELFF.

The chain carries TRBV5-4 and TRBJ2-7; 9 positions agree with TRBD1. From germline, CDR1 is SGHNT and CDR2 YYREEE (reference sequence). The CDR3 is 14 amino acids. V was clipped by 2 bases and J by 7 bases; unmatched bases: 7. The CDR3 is CASSLTPDRGEQYF. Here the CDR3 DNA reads TGTGCCAGCAGCTTAACTCCGGACAGGGGAGAGCAGTACTTC.

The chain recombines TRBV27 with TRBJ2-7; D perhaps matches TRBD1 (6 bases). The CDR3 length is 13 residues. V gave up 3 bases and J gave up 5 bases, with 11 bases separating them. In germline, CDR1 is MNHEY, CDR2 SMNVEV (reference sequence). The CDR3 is CASSFRGWDEQYF. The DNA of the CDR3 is TGTGCCAGCAGTTTCAGGGGTTGGGACGAGCAGTACTTC.

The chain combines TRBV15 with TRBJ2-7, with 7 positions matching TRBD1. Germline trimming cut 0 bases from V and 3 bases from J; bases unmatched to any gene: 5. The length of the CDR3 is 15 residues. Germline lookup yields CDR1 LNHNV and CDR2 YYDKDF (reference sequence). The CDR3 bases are TGTGCCACCAGCAGAGATTGGCCAGGGGGCTACGAGCAGTACTTC. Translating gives CATSRDWPGGYEQYF.

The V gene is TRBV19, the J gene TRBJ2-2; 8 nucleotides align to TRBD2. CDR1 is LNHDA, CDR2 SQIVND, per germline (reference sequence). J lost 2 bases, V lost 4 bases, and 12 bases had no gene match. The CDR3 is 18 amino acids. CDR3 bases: TGTGCCAGTAGTACGGGGGGGAGACTAGCGCTTAACACCGGGGAGCTGTTTTTT. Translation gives CASSTGGRLALNTGELFF.

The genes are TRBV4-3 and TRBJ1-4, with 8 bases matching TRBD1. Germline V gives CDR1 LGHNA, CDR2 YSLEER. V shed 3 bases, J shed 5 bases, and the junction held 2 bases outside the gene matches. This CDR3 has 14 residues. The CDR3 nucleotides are TGCGCCAGCAGCCAGGACAGGGCGAATGAAAAACTGTTTTTT. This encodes CASSQDRANEKLFF.

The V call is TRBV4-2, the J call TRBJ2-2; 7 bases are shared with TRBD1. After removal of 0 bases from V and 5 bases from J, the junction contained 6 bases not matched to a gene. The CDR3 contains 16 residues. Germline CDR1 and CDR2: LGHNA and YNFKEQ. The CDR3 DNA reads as TGTGCCAGCAGCCAAGATAACAGGGGCCGAACCGGGGAGCTGTTTTTT. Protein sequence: CASSQDNRGRTGELFF.

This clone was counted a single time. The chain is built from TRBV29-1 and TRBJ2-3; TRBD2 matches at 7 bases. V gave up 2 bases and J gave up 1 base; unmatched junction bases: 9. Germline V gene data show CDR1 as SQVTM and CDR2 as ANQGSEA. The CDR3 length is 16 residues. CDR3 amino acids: CSVERVPGGGTDTQYF. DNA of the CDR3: TGCAGCGTTGAAAGGGTCCCGGGAGGAGGCACAGATACGCAGTATTTT.

CDR3 in amino acids: CSVDVPGQGAQHF. DNA for the CDR3: TGCAGCGTTGATGTCCCGGGACAGGGTGCCCAGCATTTT. The chain recombines TRBV29-1 with TRBJ1-5, with 9 nucleotides matching TRBD1. The CDR3 covers 13 residues. CDR1 is SQVTM, CDR2 ANQGSEA, per germline. V was pared by 3 bases and J by 11 bases, with 8 bases of the junction left unmatched.

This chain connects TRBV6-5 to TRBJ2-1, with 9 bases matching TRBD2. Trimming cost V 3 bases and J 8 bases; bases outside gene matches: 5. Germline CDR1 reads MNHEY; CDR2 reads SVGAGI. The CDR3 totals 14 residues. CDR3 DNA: TGTGCCAGCAGTTATGAGCGGGAGGTCTATGAGCAGTTCTTC. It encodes CASSYEREVYEQFF.

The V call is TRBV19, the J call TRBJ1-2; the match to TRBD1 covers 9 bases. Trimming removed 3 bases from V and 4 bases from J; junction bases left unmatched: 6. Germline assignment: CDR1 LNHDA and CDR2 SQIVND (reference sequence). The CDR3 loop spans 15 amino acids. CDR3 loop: CASSIFGTGTYGYTF. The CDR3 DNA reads TGTGCCAGTAGTATTTTTGGGACAGGGACCTATGGCTACACCTTC.

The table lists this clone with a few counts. CDR3 loop: CASTHSGGGETQYF. In DNA, the CDR3 is TGTGCCAGCACTCATAGCGGGGGAGGTGAGACCCAGTACTTC. The chain has TRBV6-6 and TRBJ2-5; 9 positions match TRBD2. The CDR3 contains 14 residues. Germline CDR1 is MNHNY and CDR2 is SVGAGI (reference sequence). With 7 bases clipped from V and 5 bases from J, the junction kept 8 bases outside the gene matches.